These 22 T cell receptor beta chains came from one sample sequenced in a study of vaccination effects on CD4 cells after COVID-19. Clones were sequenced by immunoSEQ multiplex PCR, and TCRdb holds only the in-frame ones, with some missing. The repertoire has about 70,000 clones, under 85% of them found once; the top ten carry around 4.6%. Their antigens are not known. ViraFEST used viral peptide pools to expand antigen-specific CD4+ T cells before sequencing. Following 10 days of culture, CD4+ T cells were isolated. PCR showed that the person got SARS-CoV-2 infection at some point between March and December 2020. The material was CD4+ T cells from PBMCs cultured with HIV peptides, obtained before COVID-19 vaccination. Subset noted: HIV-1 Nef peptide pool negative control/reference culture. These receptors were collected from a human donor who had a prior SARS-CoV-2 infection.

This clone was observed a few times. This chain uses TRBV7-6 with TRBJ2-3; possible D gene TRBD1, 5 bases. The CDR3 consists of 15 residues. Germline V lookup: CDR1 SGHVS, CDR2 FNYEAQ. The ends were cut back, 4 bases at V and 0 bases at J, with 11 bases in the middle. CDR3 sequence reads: CASSWTSSSTDTQYF. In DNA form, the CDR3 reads TGTGCCAGCAGCTGGACAAGCTCTAGCACAGATACGCAGTATTTT.

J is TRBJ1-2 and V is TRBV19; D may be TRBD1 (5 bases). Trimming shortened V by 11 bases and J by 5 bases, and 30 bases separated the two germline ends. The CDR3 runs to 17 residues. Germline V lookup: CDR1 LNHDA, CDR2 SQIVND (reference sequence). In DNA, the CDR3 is TGTGCCGCGGCCCCCCATAGATGGCAGGGTTTGCGGTATGGCTACACCTTC. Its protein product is CAAAPHRWQGLRYGYTF.

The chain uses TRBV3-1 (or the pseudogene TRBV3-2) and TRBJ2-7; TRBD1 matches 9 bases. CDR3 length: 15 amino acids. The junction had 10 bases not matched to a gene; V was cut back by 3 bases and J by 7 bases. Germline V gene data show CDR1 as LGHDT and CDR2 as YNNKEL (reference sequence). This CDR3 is CASSQMAGQGYEQYF. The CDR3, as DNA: TGTGCCAGCAGCCAGATGGCGGGACAGGGTTATGAGCAGTACTTC.

CDR3: CASSEAATGGYGYTF. The CDR3 DNA sequence: TGTGCCAGCAGTGAAGCGGCGACAGGGGGCTATGGCTACACCTTC. The V and J genes are TRBV6-1 and TRBJ1-2; 9 positions match TRBD1. This CDR3 has 15 amino acids. V lost 0 bases, J lost 4 bases, and 3 bases stayed unmatched. The V gene's germline CDR1 is MNHNS and CDR2 SASEGT.

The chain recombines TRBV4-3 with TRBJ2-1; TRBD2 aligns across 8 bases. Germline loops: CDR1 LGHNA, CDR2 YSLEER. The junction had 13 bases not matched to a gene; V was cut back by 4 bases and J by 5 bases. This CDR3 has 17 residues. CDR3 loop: CASSPHQALADDNEQFF. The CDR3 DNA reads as TGCGCCAGCAGCCCCCACCAGGCACTAGCGGACGACAATGAGCAGTTCTTC.

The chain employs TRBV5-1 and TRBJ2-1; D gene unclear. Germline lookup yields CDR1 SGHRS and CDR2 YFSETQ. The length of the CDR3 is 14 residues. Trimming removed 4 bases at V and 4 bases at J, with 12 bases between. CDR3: CASSPEQAYNEQFF. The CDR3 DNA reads TGCGCCAGCAGCCCCGAACAAGCGTACAATGAGCAGTTCTTC.

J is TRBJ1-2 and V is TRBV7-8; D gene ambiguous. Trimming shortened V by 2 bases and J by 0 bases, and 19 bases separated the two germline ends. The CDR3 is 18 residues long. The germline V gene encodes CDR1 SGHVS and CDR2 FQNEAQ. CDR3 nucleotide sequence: TGTGCCAGCAGCTTAATCATAGTGCAAACCTTTGCTAACTATGGCTACACCTTC. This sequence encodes CASSLIIVQTFANYGYTF.

CDR3 nucleotide sequence: TGCAGTGCTAGAGTTACAGATACGCAGTATTTT. Translated: CSARVTDTQYF. J is TRBJ2-3 and V is TRBV20-1, with unresolved D. This CDR3 region has 11 residues. In germline, CDR1 is DFQATT, CDR2 SNEGSKA (reference sequence). V shed 1 base and J shed 3 bases, with 2 bases lying between them.

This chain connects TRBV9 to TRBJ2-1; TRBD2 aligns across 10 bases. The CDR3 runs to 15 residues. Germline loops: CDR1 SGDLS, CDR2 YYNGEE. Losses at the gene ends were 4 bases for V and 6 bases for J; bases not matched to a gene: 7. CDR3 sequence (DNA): TGTGCCAGCAGCCCAGCGGGAGGGCGGAGCAATGAGCAGTTCTTC. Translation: CASSPAGGRSNEQFF.

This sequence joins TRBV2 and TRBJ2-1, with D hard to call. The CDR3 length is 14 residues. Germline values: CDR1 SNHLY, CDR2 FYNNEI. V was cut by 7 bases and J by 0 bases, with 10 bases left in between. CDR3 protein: CASTRQSSYNEQFF. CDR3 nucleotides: TGTGCCAGCACGCGACAAAGCTCCTACAATGAGCAGTTCTTC.

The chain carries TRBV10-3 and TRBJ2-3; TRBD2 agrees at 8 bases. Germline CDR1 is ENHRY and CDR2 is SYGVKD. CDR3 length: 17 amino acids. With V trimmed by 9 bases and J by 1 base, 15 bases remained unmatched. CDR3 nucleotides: TGTGCCATTCGGCAGGCGGGAGGCACATTTCGCACAGATACGCAGTATTTT. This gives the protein CAIRQAGGTFRTDTQYF.

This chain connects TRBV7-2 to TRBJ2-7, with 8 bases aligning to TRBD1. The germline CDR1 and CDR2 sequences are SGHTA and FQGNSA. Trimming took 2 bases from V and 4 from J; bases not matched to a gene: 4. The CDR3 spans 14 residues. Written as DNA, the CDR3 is TGTGCCAGCAGCTTAACAGGGGGTTGGTACGAGCAGTACTTC. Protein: CASSLTGGWYEQYF. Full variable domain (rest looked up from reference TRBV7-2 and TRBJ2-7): GAGVSQSPSNKVTEKGKDVELRCDPISGHTALYWYRQSLGQGLEFLIYFQGNSAPDKSGLPSDRFSAERTGGSVSTLTIQRTQQEDSAVYLCASSLTGGWYEQYFGPGTRLTVT.

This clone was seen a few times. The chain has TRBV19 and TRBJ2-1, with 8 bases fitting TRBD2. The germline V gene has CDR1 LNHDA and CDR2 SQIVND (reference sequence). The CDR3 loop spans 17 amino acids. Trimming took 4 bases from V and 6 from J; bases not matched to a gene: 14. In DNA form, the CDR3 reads TGTGCCAGTAGTACTCCACTTAGCGGGGTGTTCGTCAATGAGCAGTTCTTC. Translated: CASSTPLSGVFVNEQFF.

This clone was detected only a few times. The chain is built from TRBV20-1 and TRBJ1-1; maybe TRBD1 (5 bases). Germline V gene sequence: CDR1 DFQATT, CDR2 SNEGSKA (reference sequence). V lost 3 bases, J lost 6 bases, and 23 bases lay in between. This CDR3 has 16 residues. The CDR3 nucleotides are TGCAGTGCTAGTGAGGGTTGGGACCGCTTCGGGCCTGAAGCTTTCTTT. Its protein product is CSASEGWDRFGPEAFF.

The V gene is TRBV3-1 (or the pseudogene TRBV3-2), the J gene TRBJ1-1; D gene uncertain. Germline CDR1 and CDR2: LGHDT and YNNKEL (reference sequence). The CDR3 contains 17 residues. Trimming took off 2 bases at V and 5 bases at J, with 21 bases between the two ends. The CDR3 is CASSQRAAAYLLTEAFF. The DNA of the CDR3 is TGTGCCAGCAGCCAAAGGGCAGCAGCCTACCTACTAACTGAAGCTTTCTTT.

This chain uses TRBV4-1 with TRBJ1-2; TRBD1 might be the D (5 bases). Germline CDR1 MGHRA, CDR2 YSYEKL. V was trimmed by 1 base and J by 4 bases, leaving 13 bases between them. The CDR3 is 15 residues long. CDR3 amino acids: CASSQGGGSSYGYTF. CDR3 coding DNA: TGCGCCAGCAGCCAAGGGGGGGGATCGTCCTATGGCTACACCTTC.

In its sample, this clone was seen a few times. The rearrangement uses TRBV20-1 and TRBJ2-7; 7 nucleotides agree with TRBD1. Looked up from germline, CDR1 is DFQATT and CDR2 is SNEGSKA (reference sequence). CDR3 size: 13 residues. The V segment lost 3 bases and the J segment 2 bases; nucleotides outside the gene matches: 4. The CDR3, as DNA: TGCAGTGCTAGTAACCAGGGGGCCTACGAGCAGTACTTC. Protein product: CSASNQGAYEQYF.

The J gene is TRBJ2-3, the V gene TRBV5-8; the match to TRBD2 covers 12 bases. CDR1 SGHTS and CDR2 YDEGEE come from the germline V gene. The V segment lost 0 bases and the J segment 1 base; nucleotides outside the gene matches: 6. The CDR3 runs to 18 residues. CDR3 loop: CASSLVRSSGGGTDTQYF. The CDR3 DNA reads TGTGCCAGCAGCTTGGTCCGCTCTAGCGGGGGGGGCACAGATACGCAGTATTTT.

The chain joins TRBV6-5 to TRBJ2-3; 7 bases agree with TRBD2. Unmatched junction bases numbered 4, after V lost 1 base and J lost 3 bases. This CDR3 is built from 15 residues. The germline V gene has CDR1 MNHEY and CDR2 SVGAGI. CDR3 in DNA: TGTGCCAGCAGTTACTGGGGAGGGAGAACAGATACGCAGTATTTT. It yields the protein CASSYWGGRTDTQYF.

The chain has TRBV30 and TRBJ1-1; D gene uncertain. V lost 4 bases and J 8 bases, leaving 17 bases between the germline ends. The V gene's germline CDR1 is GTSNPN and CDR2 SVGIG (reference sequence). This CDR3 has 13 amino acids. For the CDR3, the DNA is TGTGCCTGGACCGAGGTGGGTTACGCCGAAGCTTTCTTT. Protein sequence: CAWTEVGYAEAFF.

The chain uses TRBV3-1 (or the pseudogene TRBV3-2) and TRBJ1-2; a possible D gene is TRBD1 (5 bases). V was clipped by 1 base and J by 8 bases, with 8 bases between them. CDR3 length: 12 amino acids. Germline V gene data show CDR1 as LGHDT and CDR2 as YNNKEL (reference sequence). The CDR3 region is CASSQGQRGYTF. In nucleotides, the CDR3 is TGTGCCAGCAGCCAAGGACAGCGCGGCTACACCTTC.

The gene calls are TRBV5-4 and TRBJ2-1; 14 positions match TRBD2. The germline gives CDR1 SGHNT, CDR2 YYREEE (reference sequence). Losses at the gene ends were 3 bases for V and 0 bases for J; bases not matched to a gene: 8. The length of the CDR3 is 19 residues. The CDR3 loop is CASSSRLAGGRSSYNEQFF. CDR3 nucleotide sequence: TGTGCCAGCAGCTCCCGACTAGCGGGGGGGAGGAGCTCCTACAATGAGCAGTTCTTC.